This note documents a single TCR beta chain sequence. The antigen remains unidentified. CDR1 is SGHKS and CDR2 is YYEKEE in the germline V gene (reference sequence). This CDR3 has 15 amino acids. Trimming removed 0 bases at V and 2 bases at J, with 11 bases between. TCR beta cDNA libraries had unique molecular identifiers. The T cell input of about 0.9 to 10 million gave about 500,000 cDNA molecules. TCRdb reanalysed the PCR reads using MiXCR and keeps one entry per CDR3 protein. The sample carries roughly 430,000 distinct CDR3 sequences, about 39% recorded once. This entry is derived from a study of post-analysis software for immune sequencing data. Regarding the study as a whole: Five TRBV segments were more frequent in patients than controls; TRBV5-6, TRBV5-1 and TRBV20-1 belonged to this group. Controls significantly exceeded multiple sclerosis patients in normalized Chao1 diversity. Samples made in the same batch grouped tightly together by F measure.

Sequenced sample: blood. The rearrangement uses TRBV5-5 and TRBJ1-2; TRBD1 might be the D (5 bases). The origin of this receptor is a girl aged 2-9 years with multiple sclerosis. CDR3 bases: TGTGCCAGCAGCTTGGCAATTGGGGGGAACTATGGCTACACCTTC. Protein sequence: CASSLAIGGNYGYTF. The variable domain in full, completed from reference TRBV5-5 and TRBJ1-2, reads DAGVTQSPTHLIKTRGQQVTLRCSPISGHKSVSWYQQVLGQGPQFIFQYYEKEERGRGNFPDRFSARQFPNYSSELNVNALLLGDSALYLCASSLAIGGNYGYTFGSGTRLTVV.